This TCR beta chain was captured by sequencing in a study of long-term antiretroviral therapy in people with HIV (dated by TCRdb to between 2020 and 2023). With regard to the full study: The earliest samples were collected roughly a decade before the 2015 WHO recommendation for immediate ART, at a time when ART was usually postponed until CD4 counts fell. A retrospective serial study tested whether ART initiation and durable HIV suppression were associated with changes in peripheral blood TRB repertoire composition and diversity. From some 27 adults with confirmed HIV infection, the cohort provided under 250 cryopreserved PBMC samples, gathered serially across a mean of roughly 6 years (range 1-12). About 35% of the 30 participants with HIV were female. Test extractions of a monoclonal T-cell line alongside a few dozen polyclonal samples showed no cross-contamination during QIAcube processing. Study-wide conclusions, independent of this receptor: Because pre-ART samples had limited cell numbers, profiling was done on unsorted PBMC rather than on sorted CD4+ and CD8+ T cells. No data were available on ART adherence, viral resistance or therapy changes, limiting inferences about post-ART repertoire changes. CDR3 length ranges in HIV repertoires were narrower than in controls, and network structure suggested an antigen-experienced repertoire with only a slight naive shift after ART. At every time point, the repertoire was dominated by expanded TRB clones first identified before ART initiation, although this dominance fluctuated and, in many PLHIV, declined after ART. Limited PBMC availability meant only the TCR beta chain was sequenced, without alpha chain pairing. The samples span the years 2004 to 2017, and the ART regimens used may be less effective than current regimens. Starting ART was linked to a significant rise in TRB diversity, yet even after long-term ART the diversity remained significantly lower than in transplant donor controls.

V and J are truncated by 0 bases and 5 bases respectively, leaving an intervening sequence of 12 bases. CDR1 and CDR2, per the germline V gene (reference sequence), are SGHNT and YYREEE. The CDR3, from cysteine to phenylalanine, totals 15 residues. Only the CDR3 DNA stays, 45 bases, in frame from base 1. Of note for this clone: It has no known antigen specificity. No base-level quality is on record; no much larger clone is a single base apart.

Sequencing of the TRB variable region was done with the immunoSEQ hsTCRB v3.0 assay at survey level resolution. TRB sequencing targeted a depth of roughly 40,000-55,000 T-cell genomes per sample. Pooled TRB libraries were sequenced on an Illumina MiSeq with a v3 150-cycle kit. In the source study's methods: Analysis of repertoires was carried out in R inside a reproducible Nextflow workflow spanning QC, data transformation and analysis. Custom analyses were implemented in LymphoSeq2, an R package for AIRR-Seq data exploration. Several samples that produced fewer than 5000 total TRB sequences were removed, so 150 to 200 HIV repertoires were analyzed. Among the approximately 180 retained HIV repertoires, 55 to 65 were collected before ART initiation and about 130 were collected after ART initiation. Repertoires were downsampled to 5000 TRB nucleotide sequences, with summary statistics averaged over 100 downsampling iterations. Only TRB sequences with CDR3 regions of at least seven amino acids were retained for analysis. Diversity was measured with a Shannon entropy-derived clonality score and the Gini coefficient. In repertoire networks, the top 5000 CDR3 amino acid sequences were linked whenever an edit distance of one separated two sequences. For TRB CDR3 amino acid sequences, antigen specificity groups and MHC restriction were predicted with GLIPH2. To flag known CMV, EBV, HIV or tissue antigen associations, CDR3 amino acid sequences were matched against VDJdb and McPAS-TCR. Pre-ART, post-ART and control groups were compared with Wilcoxon signed-rank tests and Holm-Bonferroni correction. TCRdb re-hosts the immuneACCESS table, in-frame sequences only. Its copies lack some clones; in the studies checked, an unresolved V gene accounts for under half of them, and the cause for the rest is not known. Clone size and the V and J calls come from that table; the DNA yielded D and trimming. In all, the sample holds approximately 21,000 clones, and 90% of those were seen once. Jointly, the top ten make up about 9% of the sample.

To be included, a participant needed at least one PBMC sample from before ART initiation plus at least two post-ART samples. All participants with HIV were treated in the United States of America. Before DNA extraction, cryopreserved samples containing roughly 0.9-11 million PBMC were thawed and washed. At the time of the earliest PBMC sample, participants with HIV were aged between roughly 20 and 54 years. PBMC samples from each participant spanned 1-4 timepoints before ART initiation and 2-8 timepoints after ART initiation, with a median of 7 samples. Serial HIV viral load, CD4+ T-cell count, ART history and demographic data were obtained for every participant. Genomic DNA was extracted from unsorted PBMC with a Qiagen kit on a QIAcube, processed in batches of 12 samples.

This clonotype was obtained from a woman in her 30s with HIV. The material sequenced was unsorted PBMCs, taken approximately 4.5 years before starting antiretroviral therapy. The sequence is built from TRBV5-4 and TRBJ2-1; the D gene is unclear. The CDR3: CASSLVGSENNEQFF. The DNA is as follows: TGTGCCAGCAGCTTGGTAGGGTCGGAAAACAATGAGCAGTTCTTC.